These T cell receptor beta chains were read from a single sample in a study of T cells in localized non-small cell lung cancer. Produced via immunoSEQ multiplex PCR; TCRdb's table is partial and in-frame only. The repertoire holds tens of thousands of clones, with approximately 90% as singletons. The sequencing here drew on peripheral blood, taken before any cancer treatment. All receptors derive from a woman aged 35 to 69 with stage I lung adenocarcinoma. CDR3s include the opening cysteine and the closing phenylalanine or tryptophan. The order of the fields is V gene, J gene, clone size, D gene, CDR3 protein, CDR3 DNA. D genes are given only for firm matches. The listing skips clone size in some rows; elsewhere it reads once, few, many or a size class.

TRBV11-2	TRBJ1-2	NA	TRBD1	CASSPTGQGYGYTF	TGTGCCAGCAGCCCTACTGGACAGGGCTATGGCTACACCTTC
TRBV13	TRBJ2-1	NA	NA	CASSLIPHASDNEQFF	TGTGCCAGCAGCTTAATCCCTCATGCTAGTGACAATGAGCAGTTCTTC
TRBV6-5	TRBJ1-1	NA	TRBD1	CASSWDRGQNTEAFF	TGTGCCAGCAGTTGGGACAGGGGGCAGAACACTGAAGCTTTCTTT
TRBV30	TRBJ1-3	once	TRBD1	CAFTGGGWENTIYF	TGTGCCTTCACAGGGGGCGGCTGGGAAAACACCATATATTTT
TRBV10-3	TRBJ2-1	NA	NA	CAISEGPNGYNEQFF	TGTGCCATCAGTGAAGGCCCCAACGGGTACAATGAGCAGTTCTTC
TRBV7-3	TRBJ2-7	NA	NA	CASSQYPGGEQYF	TGTGCCAGCAGCCAATATCCAGGTGGCGAGCAGTACTTC
TRBV11-3	TRBJ2-5	NA	NA	CASSLGFGGGGETQYF	TGTGCCAGCAGCTTAGGGTTTGGAGGGGGAGGAGAGACCCAGTACTTC
TRBV13	TRBJ2-2	few	NA	CASSLRQNTGELFF	TGTGCCAGCAGCTTAAGACAGAACACCGGGGAGCTGTTTTTT
TRBV29-1	TRBJ1-2	NA	NA	CSVEIGGGYTF	TGCAGCGTTGAAATTGGGGGTGGCTACACCTTC
TRBV7-9	TRBJ1-2	once	TRBD1	CASSSRDRFNYGYTF	TGTGCCAGCAGTAGCCGGGACAGATTTAACTATGGCTACACCTTC
TRBV28	TRBJ2-3	once	TRBD2	CASSSLGLAEWGRTDTQYF	TGTGCCAGCAGTTCCCTGGGACTAGCGGAGTGGGGGCGCACAGATACGCAGTATTTT
TRBV2	TRBJ2-7	NA	TRBD2	CASNVNGLAGQLSYEQYF	TGTGCCAGCAATGTCAACGGACTAGCGGGCCAGTTATCCTACGAGCAGTACTTC
TRBV5-1	TRBJ2-1	NA	TRBD1	CASSLGDRVGGNEQFF	TGCGCCAGCAGCTTGGGGGACAGGGTGGGAGGCAATGAGCAGTTCTTC
TRBV9	TRBJ1-6	once	NA	CASSPQEGGNSPLHF	TGTGCCAGCAGCCCCCAGGAAGGGGGGAATTCACCCCTCCACTTT
TRBV5-4	TRBJ1-2	NA	NA	CASSLDSGSFYGYTF	TGTGCCAGCAGCTTGGATTCGGGCAGCTTCTATGGCTACACCTTC
TRBV7-9	TRBJ1-5	few	NA	CASSLQGNQPQHF	TGTGCCAGCAGCTTACAGGGGAATCAGCCCCAGCATTTT
TRBV4-1	TRBJ2-5	NA	TRBD2	CASSPGTETSGQETQYF	TGCGCCAGCAGCCCAGGGACCGAGACTAGCGGACAAGAGACCCAGTACTTC
TRBV11-2	TRBJ1-2	NA	TRBD1	CASSEQRTGGNGYTF	TGTGCCAGCAGCGAACAAAGGACAGGGGGCAATGGCTACACCTTC
TRBV4-1	TRBJ2-7	medium-sized	TRBD2	CASSPLAAGVGEQYF	TGCGCCAGCAGCCCCCTGGCAGCGGGAGTAGGCGAGCAGTACTTC
TRBV5-6	TRBJ2-7	once	NA	CASSGGPSSYEQYF	TGTGCCAGCAGCGGGGGCCCGAGCTCCTACGAGCAGTACTTC
TRBV27	TRBJ1-4	NA	NA	CASSFSSGTNEKLFF	TGTGCCAGCAGTTTTTCTTCCGGCACTAATGAAAAACTGTTTTTT
TRBV2	TRBJ2-1	NA	NA	CASSETDRYGEQFF	TGTGCCAGCAGTGAAACAGATCGATACGGTGAGCAGTTCTTC
TRBV10-1	TRBJ1-3	NA	NA	CASSEPVPGNTIYF	TGCGCCAGCAGTGAACCAGTCCCTGGAAACACCATATATTTT
TRBV7-2	TRBJ1-5	NA	NA	CASSLRSNQPQHF	TGTGCCAGCAGCCTACGTAGCAATCAGCCCCAGCATTTT
TRBV7-9	TRBJ2-3	NA	NA	CASSPWQASTDTQYF	TGTGCCAGCAGCCCCTGGCAAGCGAGCACAGATACGCAGTATTTT
TRBV5-8	TRBJ2-2	NA	TRBD1	CASSSRGKGTGELFF	TGTGCCAGCAGCTCCAGGGGGAAGGGCACCGGGGAGCTGTTTTTT
TRBV7-2	TRBJ1-5	NA	NA	CASTALGTLNQPQHF	TGTGCCAGCACGGCTCTCGGGACACTTAATCAGCCCCAGCATTTT
TRBV6-5	TRBJ1-2	NA	NA	CASLAGGVIDYGYTF	TGTGCCAGCCTCGCTGGGGGAGTAATCGACTATGGCTACACCTTC
TRBV4-2	TRBJ2-1	NA	TRBD2	CASSRLEVAGGPNEQFF	TGTGCCAGCAGCCGCCTTGAGGTAGCGGGAGGCCCCAATGAGCAGTTCTTC
TRBV19	TRBJ1-2	NA	NA	CASSIGFLGRAGYTF	TGTGCCAGTAGTATAGGTTTTCTGGGCAGGGCGGGCTACACCTTC
TRBV6-5	TRBJ1-2	NA	NA	CATFQGPGAYTF	TGTGCCACTTTCCAGGGCCCGGGAGCCTACACCTTC
TRBV28	TRBJ2-1	NA	TRBD2	CASRSTLAGTYNEQFF	TGTGCCAGCAGGTCCACCCTAGCGGGAACCTACAATGAGCAGTTCTTC
TRBV7-2	TRBJ2-5	NA	TRBD1	CASSFQGQGRETQYF	TGTGCCAGCAGCTTCCAGGGACAGGGGCGAGAGACCCAGTACTTC
TRBV29-1	TRBJ1-5	once	TRBD1	CSVAGGGQPQHF	TGCAGCGTGGCAGGGGGGGGTCAGCCCCAGCATTTT
TRBV9	TRBJ1-2	NA	NA	CASSVIDEPGGYGYTF	TGTGCCAGCAGCGTGATAGACGAGCCCGGCGGCTATGGCTACACCTTC
TRBV18	TRBJ2-7	NA	NA	CASSQTTGLGAYEQYF	TGTGCCAGCTCACAAACAACAGGGTTGGGCGCCTACGAGCAGTACTTC
TRBV5-1	TRBJ2-5	NA	TRBD2	CASSPITGTSKETQYF	TGCGCCAGCAGCCCTATTACCGGGACTAGCAAAGAGACCCAGTACTTC
TRBV30	TRBJ2-1	NA	NA	CAWSEGKQFF	TGTGCCTGGAGTGAGGGTAAGCAGTTCTTC
TRBV5-4	TRBJ2-2	NA	TRBD1	CASSSTGQGFTGELFF	TGTGCCAGCAGCTCAACGGGACAGGGTTTCACCGGGGAGCTGTTTTTT
TRBV11-1	TRBJ2-5	NA	TRBD2	CASSLGLAGVEYQETQYF	TGTGCCAGCAGCTTGGGACTAGCGGGGGTCGAGTACCAAGAGACCCAGTACTTC
TRBV7-7	TRBJ1-4	NA	TRBD1	CASSLEDRGNEKLFF	TGTGCTAGCAGCTTAGAGGACAGGGGTAATGAAAAACTGTTTTTT
TRBV9	TRBJ2-7	NA	NA	CASSVDGGGLSYEQYF	TGTGCCAGCAGCGTAGATGGAGGGGGCCTATCCTACGAGCAGTACTTC
TRBV7-2	TRBJ1-3	NA	NA	CASSLSSSGNTIYF	TGTGCCAGCAGCTTGTCGAGCTCTGGAAACACCATATATTTT
TRBV10-2	TRBJ2-2	NA	TRBD2	CASQGWASGNTGELFF	TGCGCCAGCCAAGGATGGGCTAGCGGAAACACCGGGGAGCTGTTTTTT
TRBV28	TRBJ2-5	once	NA	CASSPSRVLQETQYF	TGTGCCAGCAGTCCCTCGCGGGTCCTACAAGAGACCCAGTACTTC